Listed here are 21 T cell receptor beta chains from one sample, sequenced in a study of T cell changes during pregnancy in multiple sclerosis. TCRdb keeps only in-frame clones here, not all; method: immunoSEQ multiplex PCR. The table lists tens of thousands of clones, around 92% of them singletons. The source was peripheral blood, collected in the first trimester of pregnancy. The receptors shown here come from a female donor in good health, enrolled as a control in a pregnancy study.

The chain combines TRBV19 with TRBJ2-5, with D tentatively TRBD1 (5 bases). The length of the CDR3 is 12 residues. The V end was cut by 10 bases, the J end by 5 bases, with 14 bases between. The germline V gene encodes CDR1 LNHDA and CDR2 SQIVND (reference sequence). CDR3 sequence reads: CATSGQGETQYF. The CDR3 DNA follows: TGTGCCACCTCTGGGCAGGGCGAGACCCAGTACTTC. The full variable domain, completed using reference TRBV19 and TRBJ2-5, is DGGITQSPKYLFRKEGQNVTLSCEQNLNHDAMYWYRQDPGQGLRLIYYSQIVNDFQKGDIAEGYSVSREKKESFPLTVTSAQKNPTAFYLCATSGQGETQYFGPGTRLLVL.

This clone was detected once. CDR3 loop: CASSTWNRVNTEAFF. The CDR3 DNA reads as TGTGCCAGCAGCACGTGGAACAGGGTGAACACTGAAGCTTTCTTT. The chain has TRBV5-8 and TRBJ1-1, with D possibly being TRBD1 (6 bases). This CDR3 has 15 residues. Trimming pared 4 bases from V and 0 bases from J, leaving 13 bases between. Germline V gene lookup returns CDR1 SGHTS and CDR2 YDEGEE. Full variable domain (outside the CDR3, taken from reference TRBV5-8 and TRBJ1-1): EAGVTQSPTHLIKTRGQQATLRCSPISGHTSVYWYQQALGLGLQFLLWYDEGEERNRGNFPPRFSGRQFPNYSSELNVNALELEDSALYLCASSTWNRVNTEAFFGQGTRLTVV.

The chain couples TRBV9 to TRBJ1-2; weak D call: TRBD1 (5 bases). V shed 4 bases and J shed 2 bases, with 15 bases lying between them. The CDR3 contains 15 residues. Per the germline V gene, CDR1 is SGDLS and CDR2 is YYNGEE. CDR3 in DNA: TGTGCCAGCAGCCCGACTAGGACACCGAACTATGGCTACACCTTC. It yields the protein CASSPTRTPNYGYTF.

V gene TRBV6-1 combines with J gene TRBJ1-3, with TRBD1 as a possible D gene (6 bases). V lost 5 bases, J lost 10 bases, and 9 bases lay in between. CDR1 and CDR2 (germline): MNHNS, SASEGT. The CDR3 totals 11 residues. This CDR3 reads CASSTQGTIYF. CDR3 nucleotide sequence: TGTGCCAGCAGTACACAGGGTACCATATATTTT.

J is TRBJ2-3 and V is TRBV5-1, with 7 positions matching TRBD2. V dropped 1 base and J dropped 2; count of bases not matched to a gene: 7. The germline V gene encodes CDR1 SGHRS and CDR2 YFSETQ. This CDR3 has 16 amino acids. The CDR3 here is CASSLSASGNTDTQYF. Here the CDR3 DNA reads TGCGCCAGCAGCTTGTCTGCTAGCGGTAACACAGATACGCAGTATTTT.

CDR3 DNA: TGTGCCAGTCGCGACCGGGACAGGGACCTTCGCACCTTC. Translated, it gives CASRDRDRDLRTF. The chain has TRBV19 and TRBJ1-2; 9 nucleotides match TRBD1. Germline CDR1 LNHDA, CDR2 SQIVND (reference sequence). After removal of 8 bases from V and 13 bases from J, the junction contained 14 bases not matched to a gene. This CDR3 contains 13 residues.

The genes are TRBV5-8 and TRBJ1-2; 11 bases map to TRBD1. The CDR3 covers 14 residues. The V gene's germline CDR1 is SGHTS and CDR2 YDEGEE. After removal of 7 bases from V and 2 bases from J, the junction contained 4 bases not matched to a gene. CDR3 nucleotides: TGTGCCAGCCGACGGACAGGGGGCAACTATGGCTACACCTTC. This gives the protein CASRRTGGNYGYTF.

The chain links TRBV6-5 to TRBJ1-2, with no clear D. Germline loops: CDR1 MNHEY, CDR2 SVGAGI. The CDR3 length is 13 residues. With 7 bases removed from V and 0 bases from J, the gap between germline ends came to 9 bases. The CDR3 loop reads CASTAGANYGYTF. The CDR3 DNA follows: TGTGCCAGCACTGCTGGAGCTAACTATGGCTACACCTTC.

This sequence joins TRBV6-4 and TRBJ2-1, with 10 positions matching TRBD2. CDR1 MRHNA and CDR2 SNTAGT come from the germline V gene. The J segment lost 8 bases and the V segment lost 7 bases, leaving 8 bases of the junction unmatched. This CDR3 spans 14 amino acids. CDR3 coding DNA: TGTGCCAGCATGGTGGCTAGCGGGAGTGATGAGCAGTTCTTC. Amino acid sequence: CASMVASGSDEQFF.

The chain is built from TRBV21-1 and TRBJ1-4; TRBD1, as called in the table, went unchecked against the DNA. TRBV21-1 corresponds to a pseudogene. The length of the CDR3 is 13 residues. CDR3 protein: CASRTANNEKLFF. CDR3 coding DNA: TGTGCCAGCCGGACAGCGAATAATGAAAAACTGTTTTTT.

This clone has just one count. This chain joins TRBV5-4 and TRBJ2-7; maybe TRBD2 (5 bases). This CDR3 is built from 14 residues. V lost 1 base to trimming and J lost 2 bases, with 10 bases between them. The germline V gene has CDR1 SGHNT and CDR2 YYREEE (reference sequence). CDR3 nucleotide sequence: TGTGCCAGCAGCTTGCGGACTGATGCCTACGAGCAGTACTTC. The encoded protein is CASSLRTDAYEQYF. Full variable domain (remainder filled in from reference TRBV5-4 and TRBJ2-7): ETGVTQSPTHLIKTRGQQVTLRCSSQSGHNTVSWYQQALGQGPQFIFQYYREEENGRGNFPPRFSGLQFPNYSSELNVNALELDDSALYLCASSLRTDAYEQYFGPGTRLTVT.

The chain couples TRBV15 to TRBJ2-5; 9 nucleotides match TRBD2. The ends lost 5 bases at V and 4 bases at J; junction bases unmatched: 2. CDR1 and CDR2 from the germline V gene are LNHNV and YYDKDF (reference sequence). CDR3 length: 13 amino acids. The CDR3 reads CATSLLAGETQYF. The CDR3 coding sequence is TGTGCCACCAGCCTACTAGCGGGAGAGACCCAGTACTTC.

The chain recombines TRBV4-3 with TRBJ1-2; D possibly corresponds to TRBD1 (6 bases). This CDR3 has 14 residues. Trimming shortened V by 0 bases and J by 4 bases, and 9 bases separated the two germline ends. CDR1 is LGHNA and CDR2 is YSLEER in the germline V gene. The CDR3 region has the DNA TGCGCCAGCAGCCAAGACTCGACAGGCTATGGCTACACCTTC. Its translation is CASSQDSTGYGYTF.

CDR3 residues: CASSQSQGASYEQYF. The CDR3 DNA sequence: TGTGCCAGCAGCCAATCGCAGGGGGCGTCCTACGAGCAGTACTTC. The gene calls are TRBV4-2 and TRBJ2-7, with TRBD1 identical over 8 bases. V trimming: 2 bases; J trimming: 1 base; junction bases outside the gene matches: 4. Germline V gene data show CDR1 as LGHNA and CDR2 as YNFKEQ. The CDR3 consists of 15 residues.

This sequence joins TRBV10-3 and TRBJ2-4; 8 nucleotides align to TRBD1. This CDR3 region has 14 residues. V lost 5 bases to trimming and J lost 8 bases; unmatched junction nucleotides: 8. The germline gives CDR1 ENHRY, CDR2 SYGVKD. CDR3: CAISRTGNLDIQYF. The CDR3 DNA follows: TGTGCCATCAGTAGGACAGGGAATTTAGACATTCAGTACTTC.

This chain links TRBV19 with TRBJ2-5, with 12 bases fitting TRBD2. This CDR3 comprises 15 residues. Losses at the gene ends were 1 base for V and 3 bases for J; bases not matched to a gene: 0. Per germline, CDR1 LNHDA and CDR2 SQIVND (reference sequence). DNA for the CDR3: TGTGCCAGTAGTATAGCTAGCGGGAGGGAAGAGACCCAGTACTTC. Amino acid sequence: CASSIASGREETQYF. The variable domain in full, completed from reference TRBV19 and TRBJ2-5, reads DGGITQSPKYLFRKEGQNVTLSCEQNLNHDAMYWYRQDPGQGLRLIYYSQIVNDFQKGDIAEGYSVSREKKESFPLTVTSAQKNPTAFYLCASSIASGREETQYFGPGTRLLVL.

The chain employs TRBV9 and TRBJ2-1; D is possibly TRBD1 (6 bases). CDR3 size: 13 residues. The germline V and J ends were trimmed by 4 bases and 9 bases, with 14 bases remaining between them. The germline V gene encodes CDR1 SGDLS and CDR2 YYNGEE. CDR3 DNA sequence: TGTGCCAGCAGCCCCCGCCTAGGGGGTGAGCAGTTCTTC. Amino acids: CASSPRLGGEQFF.

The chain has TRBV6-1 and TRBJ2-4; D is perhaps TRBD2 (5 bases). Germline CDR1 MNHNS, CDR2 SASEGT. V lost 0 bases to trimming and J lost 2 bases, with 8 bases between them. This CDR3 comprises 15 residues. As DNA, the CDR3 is TGTGCCAGCAGTGAAGCCGGGGTTCCCAAAAACATTCAGTACTTC. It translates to CASSEAGVPKNIQYF.

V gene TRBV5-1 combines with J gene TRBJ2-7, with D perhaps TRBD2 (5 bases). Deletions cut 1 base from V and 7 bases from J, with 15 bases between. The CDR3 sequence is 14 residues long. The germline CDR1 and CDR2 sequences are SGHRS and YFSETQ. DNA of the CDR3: TGCGCCAGCAGCTTGATCTGGACGAGGGAGGAGCAGTACTTC. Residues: CASSLIWTREEQYF.

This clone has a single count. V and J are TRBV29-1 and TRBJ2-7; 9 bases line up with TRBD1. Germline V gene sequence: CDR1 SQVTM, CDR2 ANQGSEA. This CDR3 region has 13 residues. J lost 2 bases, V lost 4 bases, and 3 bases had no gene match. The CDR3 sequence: CSVVGQGPYEQYF. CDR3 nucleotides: TGCAGCGTTGTTGGACAGGGGCCCTACGAGCAGTACTTC.

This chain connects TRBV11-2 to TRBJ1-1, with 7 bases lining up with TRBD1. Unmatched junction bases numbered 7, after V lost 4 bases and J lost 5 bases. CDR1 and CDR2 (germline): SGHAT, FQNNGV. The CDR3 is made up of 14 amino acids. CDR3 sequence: CASSSQGIGTEAFF. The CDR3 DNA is TGTGCCAGCAGCTCACAGGGGATAGGAACTGAAGCTTTCTTT.